This TCR beta chain was recovered during a study of cytomegalovirus exposure and HLA in healthy donors. The overall study: Caucasian-associated ancestry cluster membership applied to approximately 84% of around 400 genotyped donors.

CDR1 and CDR2 from the germline V gene are LGHNA and YSLEER. With V trimmed by 1 base and J by 15 bases, 9 bases remained unmatched. This CDR3 spans 15 amino acids. 60 Vbeta and 13 Jbeta primers were used in PCR. The method was immunoSEQ multiplex PCR; TCRdb's version includes in-frame clones alone and lacks a portion of them. The sample contains 210,000 or so clones, about 80% of which appear only once. The chain uses TRBV4-3 and TRBJ2-1; TRBD2 agrees at 13 bases. The clonotype was recovered from a young man in good health and CMV-seronegative. Sequenced sample: PBMCs. The CDR3 loop reads CASSQGLAGGQGLFF. The CDR3 DNA reads as TGCGCCAGCAGCCAAGGACTAGCGGGGGGCCAGGGGCTGTTCTTC.